The 15 T cell receptor beta chains below come from one sample, sequenced in a study of blood T cell repertoires in COVID-19. The table came from immunoSEQ multiplex PCR; TCRdb's copy has only in-frame clones and leaves some out. This table holds fewer than 200,000 clones, roughly 84% found once. The specimen was PBMCs or T cells enriched from blood (not recorded which). These receptors were obtained from a human donor with acute COVID-19. The donor label of this sample is uncertain.

The chain is built from TRBV11-3 and TRBJ1-5; 8 nucleotides match TRBD1. The CDR3 consists of 16 residues. Germline loops: CDR1 SGHNT, CDR2 YENEEA. With V trimmed by 1 base and J by 4 bases, 6 bases remained unmatched. The CDR3 bases are TGTGCCAGCAGCTTAGTTCAGGGGGCAGGGAATCAGCCCCAGCATTTT. Translated: CASSLVQGAGNQPQHF. The variable domain in full, completed from reference TRBV11-3 and TRBJ1-5, reads EAGVVQSPRYKIIEKKQPVAFWCNPISGHNTLYWYLQNLGQGPELLIRYENEEAVDDSQLPKDRFSAERLKGVDSTLKIQPAELGDSAVYLCASSLVQGAGNQPQHFGDGTRLSIL.

The chain links TRBV30 to TRBJ2-6, with D unresolved. CDR1 and CDR2 from the germline V gene are GTSNPN and SVGIG (reference sequence). Trimming cost V 5 bases and J 0 bases, with 5 bases left between them. The CDR3 covers 13 residues. The DNA for the CDR3 is TGTGCCTGGGCACACTCTGGGGCCAACGTCCTGACTTTC. Translating gives CAWAHSGANVLTF.

This clone was recorded a few times. This chain links TRBV5-8 with TRBJ2-4, with D unresolved. Germline CDR1 is SGHTS and CDR2 is YDEGEE. V lost 5 bases and J 0 bases, leaving 18 bases between the germline ends. The CDR3 consists of 17 residues. The CDR3 sequence is CASSFAGLTLAKNIQYF. CDR3 nucleotides: TGTGCCAGCAGTTTTGCAGGTTTGACCTTAGCCAAAAACATTCAGTACTTC. The full variable domain, completed using reference TRBV5-8 and TRBJ2-4, is EAGVTQSPTHLIKTRGQQATLRCSPISGHTSVYWYQQALGLGLQFLLWYDEGEERNRGNFPPRFSGRQFPNYSSELNVNALELEDSALYLCASSFAGLTLAKNIQYFGAGTRLSVL.

This rearrangement joins TRBV7-2 to TRBJ2-7; 7 bases are shared with TRBD1. Trimming removed 5 bases from V and 4 bases from J; junction bases left unmatched: 11. The CDR3 totals 15 residues. Looked up from germline, CDR1 is SGHTA and CDR2 is FQGNSA. For the CDR3, the DNA is TGTGCCAGCAGCCCGACGACGACAGGGCCTTACGAGCAGTACTTC. Encoded protein: CASSPTTTGPYEQYF.

This chain connects TRBV18 to TRBJ2-5; D gene unclear. Germline CDR1 and CDR2: KGHSH and LQKENI. The CDR3 has 12 amino acids. Trimming shortened V by 5 bases and J by 0 bases, and 4 bases separated the two germline ends. This CDR3 is CASSEDQETQYF. CDR3 DNA sequence: TGTGCCAGCTCAGAGGACCAAGAGACCCAGTACTTC. The whole variable domain, filled in from reference TRBV18 and TRBJ2-5, reads NAGVMQNPRHLVRRRGQEARLRCSPMKGHSHVYWYRQLPEEGLKFMVYLQKENIIDESGMPKERFSAEFPKEGPSILRIQQVVRGDSAAYFCASSEDQETQYFGPGTRLLVL.

The table lists this clone with a count of one. CDR3 in amino acids: CASTSIEAGGNEQFF. The CDR3 DNA sequence: TGTGCCAGCACTAGCATTGAGGCAGGGGGCAATGAGCAGTTCTTC. The V gene is TRBV27, the J gene TRBJ2-1; 7 nucleotides align to TRBD1. Looked up from germline, CDR1 is MNHEY and CDR2 is SMNVEV (reference sequence). The CDR3 extends over 15 amino acids. The junction had 12 bases not matched to a gene; V was cut back by 7 bases and J by 6 bases.

This clone was counted between two and nine times. The V and J genes are TRBV19 and TRBJ1-2, with no clear D. Germline V CDR1 and CDR2: LNHDA, SQIVND (reference sequence). Between the trimmed V and J ends, which lost 7 bases and 2 bases, there was a span of 14 bases. The CDR3 consists of 14 residues. CDR3 nucleotide sequence: TGTGCCAGTACCTATCCCTCGGGGAACTATGGCTACACCTTC. This encodes CASTYPSGNYGYTF.

V usage is TRBV12-5 and J usage is TRBJ1-1; tentative D call: TRBD1 (6 bases). Germline CDR1 LGHNT, CDR2 FRNRAP. This CDR3 spans 14 amino acids. The V end was cut by 7 bases, the J end by 11 bases, with 23 bases between. The CDR3 here is CASAETGATGGAFF. The CDR3 DNA sequence: TGTGCTAGTGCCGAAACCGGGGCGACAGGTGGGGCTTTCTTT.

J is TRBJ2-7 and V is TRBV2; D is perhaps TRBD2 (6 bases). The germline CDR1 and CDR2 sequences are SNHLY and FYNNEI. The CDR3 is 12 residues long. With 8 bases removed from V and 4 bases from J, the gap between germline ends came to 12 bases. CDR3: CASGGYNYEQYF. The DNA of the CDR3 is TGTGCCAGCGGGGGGTACAATTACGAGCAGTACTTC. Supplemented by reference TRBV2 and TRBJ2-7, the full variable domain reads EPEVTQTPSHQVTQMGQEVILRCVPISNHLYFYWYRQILGQKVEFLVSFYNNEISEKSEIFDDQFSVERPDGSNFTLKIRSTKLEDSAMYFCASGGYNYEQYFGPGTRLTVT.

V usage is TRBV5-1 and J usage is TRBJ2-1; maybe TRBD2 (6 bases). V was clipped by 1 base and J by 15 bases, with 17 bases between them. The CDR3 runs 13 residues. The germline V gene has CDR1 SGHRS and CDR2 YFSETQ. The CDR3 coding sequence is TGCGCCAGCAGCTTGTTCAGGCCGGGGGTCCTGTTCTTC. Amino acid sequence: CASSLFRPGVLFF.

This clone has just one count. In nucleotides, the CDR3 is TGTGCCAGCAGTGAAGCGCTGGAGTTTGGAGGGGTGAATCAGCCCCAGCATTTT. Its protein product is CASSEALEFGGVNQPQHF. J is TRBJ1-5 and V is TRBV6-1; tentatively, D is TRBD1 (5 bases). In germline, CDR1 is MNHNS, CDR2 SASEGT. Trimming shortened V by 0 bases and J by 4 bases, and 19 bases separated the two germline ends. The CDR3 sequence is 18 residues long.

The chain is built from TRBV2 and TRBJ2-7; TRBD2 is a possible D gene (6 bases). The ends were cut back, 7 bases at V and 6 bases at J, with 22 bases in the middle. Germline V gene data show CDR1 as SNHLY and CDR2 as FYNNEI. This CDR3 has 15 amino acids. CDR3 amino acids: CASKGRMRGLTEQYF. CDR3 nucleotide sequence: TGTGCCAGCAAGGGGCGGATGAGGGGACTCACCGAGCAGTACTTC.

The chain has TRBV6-5 and TRBJ2-2; D perhaps matches TRBD1 (6 bases). The germline V gene has CDR1 MNHEY and CDR2 SVGAGI. The CDR3 is 14 amino acids. Trimming removed 10 bases from V and 2 bases from J, with 14 bases in between. The CDR3: CATATGHNTGELFF. In nucleotides, the CDR3 is TGTGCCACGGCCACGGGACACAACACCGGGGAGCTGTTTTTT.

This rearrangement joins TRBV2 to TRBJ2-7; 7 bases are a match to TRBD1. After removal of 8 bases from V and 3 bases from J, the junction contained 7 bases not matched to a gene. CDR1 is SNHLY, CDR2 FYNNEI, per germline. The CDR3 runs 13 residues. This chain's CDR3 is CASGRDSLYEQYF. CDR3 DNA: TGTGCCAGCGGCCGGGACAGCCTCTACGAGCAGTACTTC.

This clone has a handful of counts. This chain uses TRBV4-1 with TRBJ2-2; 9 bases align to TRBD1. V lost 4 bases and J lost 4; bases outside the gene matches: 4. Germline loops: CDR1 MGHRA, CDR2 YSYEKL. The CDR3 sequence is 15 residues long. The CDR3 DNA sequence: TGCGCCAGCAGCCCGCGACAGGGGGGCACCGGGGAGCTGTTTTTT. It is translated as CASSPRQGGTGELFF.